At least ten counts were recorded for the clone carrying this T cell receptor (beta chain). Its target is not known. This record comes from a study of neurological immune-mediated disorders. Study results and caveats: Private repertoires in all groups were suggested by the absence of shared CDR3 amino acid sequences among expanded clones across subjects.

5'RACE generated cDNA with 10-nucleotide random UMIs. TCRdb passed the 5' RACE reads through MiXCR, listing each CDR3 protein once. The sample carries about 57,000 distinct CDR3 sequences, about 10% recorded once. The germline V gene encodes CDR1 SGDLS and CDR2 YYNGEE. This CDR3 contains 15 residues. Trimming removed 2 bases at V and 0 bases at J, with 10 bases between. The time point is: longitudinal time-point 1 (baseline). This clonotype originated in a male donor with HTLV-1-associated myelopathy (HAM/TSP). The chain employs TRBV9 and TRBJ2-3; possibly TRBD2 for D (6 bases). Sequencing was done on a sample of PBMCs. CDR3 loop: CASSVRAGSTDTQYF. CDR3 DNA: TGTGCCAGCAGCGTCCGGGCGGGGAGCACAGATACGCAGTATTTT. Full variable domain (outside the CDR3, taken from reference TRBV9 and TRBJ2-3): DSGVTQTPKHLITATGQRVTLRCSPRSGDLSVYWYQQSLDQGLQFLIQYYNGEERAKGNILERFSAQQFPDLHSELNLSSLELGDSALYFCASSVRAGSTDTQYFGPGTRLTVL.